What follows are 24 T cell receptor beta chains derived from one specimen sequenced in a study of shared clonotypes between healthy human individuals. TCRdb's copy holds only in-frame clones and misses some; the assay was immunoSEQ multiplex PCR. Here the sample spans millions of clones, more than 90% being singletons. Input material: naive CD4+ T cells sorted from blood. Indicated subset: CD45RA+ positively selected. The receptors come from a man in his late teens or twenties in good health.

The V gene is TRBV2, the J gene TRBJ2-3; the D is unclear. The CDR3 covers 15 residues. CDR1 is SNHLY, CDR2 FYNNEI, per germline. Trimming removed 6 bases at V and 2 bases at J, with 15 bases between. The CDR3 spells CASSRTPYLTDTQYF. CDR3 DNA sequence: TGTGCCAGCAGCCGAACACCATATCTCACAGATACGCAGTATTTT.

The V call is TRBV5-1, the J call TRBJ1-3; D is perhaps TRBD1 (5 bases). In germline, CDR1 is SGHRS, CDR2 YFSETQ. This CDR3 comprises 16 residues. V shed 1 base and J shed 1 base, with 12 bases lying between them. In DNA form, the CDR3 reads TGCGCCAGCAGCTTGAAGGTGGGGGGATCTGGAAACACCATATATTTT. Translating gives CASSLKVGGSGNTIYF.

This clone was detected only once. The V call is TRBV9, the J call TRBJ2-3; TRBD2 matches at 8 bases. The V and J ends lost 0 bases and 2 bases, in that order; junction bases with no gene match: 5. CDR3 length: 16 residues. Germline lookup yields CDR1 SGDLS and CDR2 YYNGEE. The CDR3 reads CASSVGSSGNTDTQYF. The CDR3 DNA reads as TGTGCCAGCAGCGTAGGTAGTAGCGGGAACACAGATACGCAGTATTTT.

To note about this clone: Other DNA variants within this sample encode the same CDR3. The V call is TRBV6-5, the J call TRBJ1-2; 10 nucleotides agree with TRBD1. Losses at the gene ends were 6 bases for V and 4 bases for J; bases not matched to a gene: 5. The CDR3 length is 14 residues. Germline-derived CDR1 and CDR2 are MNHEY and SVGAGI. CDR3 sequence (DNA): TGTGCCAGCAGCTCCTGGACAGGGGGCTATGGCTACACCTTC. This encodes CASSSWTGGYGYTF.

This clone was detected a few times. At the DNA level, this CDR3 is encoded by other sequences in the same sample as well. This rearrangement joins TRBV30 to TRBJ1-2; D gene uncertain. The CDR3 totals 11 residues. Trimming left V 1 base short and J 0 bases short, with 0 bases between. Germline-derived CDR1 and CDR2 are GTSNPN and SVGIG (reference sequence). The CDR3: CAWSANYGYTF. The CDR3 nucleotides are TGTGCCTGGAGTGCTAACTATGGCTACACCTTC.

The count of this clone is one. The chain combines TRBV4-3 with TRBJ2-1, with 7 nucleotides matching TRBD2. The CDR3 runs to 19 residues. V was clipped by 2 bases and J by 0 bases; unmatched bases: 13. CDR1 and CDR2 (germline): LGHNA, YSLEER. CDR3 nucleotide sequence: TGCGCCAGCAGCCAAATGGCCCTAACTAGCGCCGGCTCCTACAATGAGCAGTTCTTC. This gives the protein CASSQMALTSAGSYNEQFF.

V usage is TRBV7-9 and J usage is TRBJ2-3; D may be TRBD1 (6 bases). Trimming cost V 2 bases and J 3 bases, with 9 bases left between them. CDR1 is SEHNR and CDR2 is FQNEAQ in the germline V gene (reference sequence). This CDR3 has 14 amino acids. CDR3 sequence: CASSLTQGTDTQYF. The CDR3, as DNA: TGTGCCAGCAGCTTAACCCAGGGGACAGATACGCAGTATTTT.

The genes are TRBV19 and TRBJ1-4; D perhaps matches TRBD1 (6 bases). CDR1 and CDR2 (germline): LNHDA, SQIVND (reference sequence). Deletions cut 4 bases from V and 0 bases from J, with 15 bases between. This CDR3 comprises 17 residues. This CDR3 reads CASSTRTDPTTNEKLFF. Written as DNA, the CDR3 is TGTGCCAGTAGTACCCGGACAGATCCTACAACTAATGAAAAACTGTTTTTT.

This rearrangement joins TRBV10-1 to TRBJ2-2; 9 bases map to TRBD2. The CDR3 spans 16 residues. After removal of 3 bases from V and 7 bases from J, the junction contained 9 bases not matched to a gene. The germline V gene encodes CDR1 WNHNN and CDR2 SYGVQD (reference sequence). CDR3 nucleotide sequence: TGCGCCAGCAGTGAAAATCCCTTAGCGGGGGACGGGGAGCTGTTTTTT. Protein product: CASSENPLAGDGELFF.

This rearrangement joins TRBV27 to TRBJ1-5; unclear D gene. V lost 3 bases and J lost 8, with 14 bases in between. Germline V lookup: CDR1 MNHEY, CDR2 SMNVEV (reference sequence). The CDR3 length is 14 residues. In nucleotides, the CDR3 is TGTGCCAGCAGTTTGAATGGGGAAGGGAAGCCCCAGCATTTT. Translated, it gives CASSLNGEGKPQHF.

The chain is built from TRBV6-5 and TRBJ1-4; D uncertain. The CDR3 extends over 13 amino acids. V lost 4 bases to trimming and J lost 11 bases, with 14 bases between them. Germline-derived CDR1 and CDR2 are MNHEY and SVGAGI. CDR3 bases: TGTGCCAGCAGTTCGGACCAGGTGGGGAAACTGTTTTTT. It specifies CASSSDQVGKLFF.

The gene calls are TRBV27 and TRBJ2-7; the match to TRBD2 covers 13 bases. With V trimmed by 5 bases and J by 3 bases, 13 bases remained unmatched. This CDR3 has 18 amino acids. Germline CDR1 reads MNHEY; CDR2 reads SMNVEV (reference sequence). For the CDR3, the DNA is TGTGCCAGCAGTCCGAGGGGGACTAGCGGGATAAGGGGCTACGAGCAGTACTTC. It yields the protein CASSPRGTSGIRGYEQYF.

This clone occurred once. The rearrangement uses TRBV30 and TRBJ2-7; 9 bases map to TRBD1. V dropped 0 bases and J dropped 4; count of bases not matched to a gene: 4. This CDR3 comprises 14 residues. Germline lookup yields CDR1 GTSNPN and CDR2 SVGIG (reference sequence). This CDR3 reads CAWSVAGQGYEQYF. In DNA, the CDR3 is TGTGCCTGGAGTGTAGCGGGACAGGGATACGAGCAGTACTTC.

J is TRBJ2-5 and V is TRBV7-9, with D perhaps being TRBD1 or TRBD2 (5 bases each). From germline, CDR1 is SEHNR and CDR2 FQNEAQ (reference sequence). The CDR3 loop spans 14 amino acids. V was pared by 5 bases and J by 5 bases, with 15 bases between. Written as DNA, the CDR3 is TGTGCCAGCAGCCCCCCAGGGAGTCGGGAGACCCAGTACTTC. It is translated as CASSPPGSRETQYF.

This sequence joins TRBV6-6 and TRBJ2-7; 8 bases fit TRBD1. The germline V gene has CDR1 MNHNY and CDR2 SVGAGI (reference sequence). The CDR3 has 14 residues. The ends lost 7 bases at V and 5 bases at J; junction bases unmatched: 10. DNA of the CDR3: TGTGCCAGCACCCTTCCGGGACAGGTTAACGAGCAGTACTTC. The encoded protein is CASTLPGQVNEQYF.

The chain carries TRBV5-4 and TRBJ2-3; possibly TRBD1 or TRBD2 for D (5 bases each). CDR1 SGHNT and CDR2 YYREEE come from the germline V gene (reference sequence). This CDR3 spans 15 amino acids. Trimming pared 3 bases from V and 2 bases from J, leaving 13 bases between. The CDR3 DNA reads TGTGCCAGCAGCTCAAGGACCGGGGCCACAGATACGCAGTATTTT. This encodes CASSSRTGATDTQYF.

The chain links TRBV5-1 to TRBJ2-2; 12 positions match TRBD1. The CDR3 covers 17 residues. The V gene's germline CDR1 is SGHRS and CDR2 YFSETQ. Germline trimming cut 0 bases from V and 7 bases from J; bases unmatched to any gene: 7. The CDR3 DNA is TGCGCCAGCAGCTTGGCTGGGACAGGGGGCAGTATCGGGGAGCTGTTTTTT. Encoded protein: CASSLAGTGGSIGELFF.

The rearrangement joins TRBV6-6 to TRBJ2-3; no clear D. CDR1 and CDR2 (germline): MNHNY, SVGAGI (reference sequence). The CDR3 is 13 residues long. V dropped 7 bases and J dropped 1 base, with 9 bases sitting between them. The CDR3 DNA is TGTGCCAGCACCAGAGACCGCACAGATACGCAGTATTTT. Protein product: CASTRDRTDTQYF.

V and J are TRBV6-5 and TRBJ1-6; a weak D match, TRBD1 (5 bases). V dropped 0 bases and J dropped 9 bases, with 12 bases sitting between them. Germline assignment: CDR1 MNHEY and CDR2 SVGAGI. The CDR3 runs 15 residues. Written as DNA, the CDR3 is TGTGCCAGCAGTTACTCCGGGACGGCATTTTCACCCCTCCACTTT. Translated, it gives CASSYSGTAFSPLHF.

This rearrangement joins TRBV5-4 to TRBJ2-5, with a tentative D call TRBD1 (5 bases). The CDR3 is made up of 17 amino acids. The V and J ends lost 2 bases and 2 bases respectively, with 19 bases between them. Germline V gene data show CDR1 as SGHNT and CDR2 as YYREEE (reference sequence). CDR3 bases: TGTGCCAGCAGCTTTACAGGTAGGGGCCTGCTGCAAGAGACCCAGTACTTC. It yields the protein CASSFTGRGLLQETQYF.

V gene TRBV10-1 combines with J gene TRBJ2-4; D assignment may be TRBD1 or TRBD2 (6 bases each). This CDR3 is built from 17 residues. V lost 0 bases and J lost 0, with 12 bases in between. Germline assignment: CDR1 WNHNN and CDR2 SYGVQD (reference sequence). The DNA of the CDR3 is TGCGCCAGCAGTGAGTCGAAGGGGGGCTTAGCCAAAAACATTCAGTACTTC. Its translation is CASSESKGGLAKNIQYF.

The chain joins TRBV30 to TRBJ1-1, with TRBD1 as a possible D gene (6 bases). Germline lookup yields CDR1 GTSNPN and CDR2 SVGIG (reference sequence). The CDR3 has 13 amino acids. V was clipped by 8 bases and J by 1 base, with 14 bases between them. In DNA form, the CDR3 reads TGTGCCATTAGGGGGGCACAGAACACTGAAGCTTTCTTT. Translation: CAIRGAQNTEAFF.

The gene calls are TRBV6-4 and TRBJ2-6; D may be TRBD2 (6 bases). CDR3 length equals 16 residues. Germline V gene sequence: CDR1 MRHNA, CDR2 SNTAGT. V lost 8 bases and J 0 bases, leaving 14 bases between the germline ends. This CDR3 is CASGGDGSSGANVLTF. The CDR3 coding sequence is TGTGCCAGCGGCGGGGACGGAAGCTCTGGGGCCAACGTCCTGACTTTC.

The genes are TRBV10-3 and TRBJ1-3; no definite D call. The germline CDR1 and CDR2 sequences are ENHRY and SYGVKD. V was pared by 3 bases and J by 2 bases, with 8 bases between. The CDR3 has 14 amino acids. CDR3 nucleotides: TGTGCCATCAGTGACGTGGTCCCTGGAAACACCATATATTTT. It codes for CAISDVVPGNTIYF.